This TCR beta chain was found in a study of T cells in Graves' hyperthyroidism and ophthalmopathy. About the study: Peripheral blood was secured at the point of initial diagnosis, before any treatment.

The CDR3 runs 13 residues. Germline V CDR1 and CDR2: DFQATT, SNEGSKA (reference sequence). V lost 5 bases and J 4 bases, leaving 15 bases between the germline ends. This clonotype was recorded many times. Authors of the study amplified TCR beta CDR3 regions from RNA transcripts. Carried out on the TCR CDR3, a first-round RT-PCR used the HTBI primer set. TCRdb called the multiplex PCR reads again in MiXCR, with one record for every CDR3 protein. There are roughly 420,000 distinct CDR3 sequences in the sample; about an eighth occur only once, and 5% to 6% lies in the top ten. This sequence was found in a young woman with Graves' hyperthyroidism. Sequencing was performed on blood. The V call is TRBV20-1, the J call TRBJ2-7; tentatively, D is TRBD1 (7 bases). In DNA form, the CDR3 reads TGCAGTGCTCGATCGACAGGGAGGTACGAGCAGTACTTC. This sequence encodes CSARSTGRYEQYF.